Each of the 12 T cell receptor beta chains below was sequenced from the same sample in a study of blood T cells in healthy people across ages (dated by TCRdb to between 2014 and 2017). The library relied on 5' RACE. Sequencing relied on an Illumina HiSeq 2500. A second PCR of roughly 6 to 11 cycles was run with a J-beta primer mix and a sample-barcoded 5' primer. The public reads were run again by TCRdb, first through fastp at Q25 and then through MiXCR, and only productive beta chains were kept. Rows are unified per CDR3 protein, each entry keeping the most common DNA and genes. This sample lists about 780,000 distinct CDR3 sequences; around a quarter were detected once. The top ten constitute 2.5% to 3.5% of the sample. These data are also associated with another study on T cells of mothers and their children.

What was sequenced was blood. The receptors shown here come from a boy between 5 and 17 years old in good health.

V usage is TRBV5-5 and J usage is TRBJ2-6, with a weak D call TRBD2 (5 bases). CDR3 length equals 17 residues. Trimming shortened V by 1 base and J by 7 bases, and 18 bases separated the two germline ends. The V gene's germline CDR1 is SGHKS and CDR2 YYEKEE (reference sequence). DNA of the CDR3: TGTGCCAGCAGCTTGACGGGAACATCTGGGGTTGCCAACGTCCTGACTTTC. The encoded protein is CASSLTGTSGVANVLTF.

This clonotype came up a few times. The genes are TRBV15 and TRBJ1-3, with D unclear. Trimming removed 1 base from V and 0 bases from J, with 7 bases in between. There are 15 residues in the CDR3. CDR1 is LNHNV, CDR2 YYDKDF, per germline (reference sequence). This CDR3 is CATSRGAGSGNTIYF. DNA of the CDR3: TGTGCCACCAGCAGAGGGGCAGGCTCTGGAAACACCATATATTTT.

The V and J genes are TRBV29-1 and TRBJ2-4; 8 bases are a match to TRBD1. Trimming cost V 6 bases and J 3 bases; bases outside gene matches: 10. This CDR3 is 15 amino acids long. Germline V lookup: CDR1 SQVTM, CDR2 ANQGSEA. The CDR3 sequence: CSVSLGQGGKNIQYF. Written as DNA, the CDR3 is TGCAGCGTATCTCTTGGACAGGGTGGCAAAAACATTCAGTACTTC.

This clonotype was recorded a few times. The chain has TRBV20-1 and TRBJ2-1, with TRBD2 matching 8 bases. Germline loops: CDR1 DFQATT, CDR2 SNEGSKA (reference sequence). This CDR3 has 15 residues. V was clipped by 2 bases and J by 2 bases; unmatched bases: 5. DNA for the CDR3: TGCAGTGCTAGATTAAGCGGGGGTACCTACAATGAGCAGTTCTTC. Translation gives CSARLSGGTYNEQFF.

This clonotype showed up just a few times. The chain employs TRBV5-1 and TRBJ1-1; D gene uncertain. The CDR3 consists of 14 residues. Per germline, CDR1 SGHRS and CDR2 YFSETQ. Deletions cut 1 base from V and 5 bases from J, with 12 bases between. CDR3 region: CASSLSPGRTEAFF. The CDR3 nucleotides read TGCGCCAGCAGCTTGTCCCCTGGCCGGACTGAAGCTTTCTTT. The full variable domain, with the rest looked up from reference TRBV5-1 and TRBJ1-1, is KAGVTQTPRYLIKTRGQQVTLSCSPISGHRSVSWYQQTPGQGLQFLFEYFSETQRNKGNFPGRFSGRQFSNSRSEMNVSTLELGDSALYLCASSLSPGRTEAFFGQGTRLTVV.

The gene calls are TRBV6-2 or TRBV6-3 and TRBJ1-2; 9 bases line up with TRBD1. J gave up 3 bases and V 4 bases, and 6 bases lay outside the gene matches. The length of the CDR3 is 15 residues. Germline CDR1 is MNHEY and CDR2 is SVGEGT. The CDR3 sequence: CASSSRTGVDYGYTF. CDR3 sequence (DNA): TGTGCCAGCAGTTCGCGGACAGGGGTCGACTATGGCTACACCTTC.

The chain employs TRBV30 and TRBJ1-2, with D perhaps TRBD1 (6 bases). Germline V CDR1 and CDR2: GTSNPN, SVGIG (reference sequence). V was trimmed by 4 bases and J by 8 bases, leaving 17 bases between them. The CDR3 extends over 13 amino acids. The CDR3 DNA reads TGTGCCTGGATCTACAGGGCGGGGGGGGGCTACACCTTC. It is translated as CAWIYRAGGGYTF.

In regard to this clonotype: The CDR3 does not close with the conserved phenylalanine or tryptophan, likely indicating a read error. This chain uses TRBV2 with TRBJ2-5; TRBD1 or TRBD2 may be the D gene (7 bases each). In germline, CDR1 is SNHLY, CDR2 FYNNEI. V lost 5 bases, J lost 5 bases, and 15 bases lay in between. The CDR3 is 14 residues long. CDR3 sequence reads: CASSPGGVSETQYL. The CDR3 coding sequence is TGTGCCAGCAGTCCAGGGGGGGTTTCGGAGACCCAGTACCTC.

The chain carries TRBV10-3 and TRBJ2-3; maybe TRBD1 (5 bases). Germline-derived CDR1 and CDR2 are ENHRY and SYGVKD. This CDR3 comprises 13 residues. V lost 0 bases and J lost 7, with 8 bases in between. The CDR3 spells CAISESQGNTQYF. The CDR3, as DNA: TGTGCCATCAGTGAGTCTCAGGGAAATACGCAGTATTTT.

J is TRBJ1-5 and V is TRBV6-2 or TRBV6-3, with TRBD1 as a possible D gene (6 bases). The CDR3 contains 15 residues. V was pared by 3 bases and J by 3 bases, with 12 bases between. Germline V CDR1 and CDR2: MNHEY, SVGEGT. The CDR3 DNA follows: TGTGCCAGCAGTTATTTGGACAGCATCAATCAGCCCCAGCATTTT. It is translated as CASSYLDSINQPQHF.

This clonotype was seen only a few times. The chain employs TRBV7-9 and TRBJ2-3; 11 bases match TRBD2. J gave up 4 bases and V 5 bases, and 17 bases lay outside the gene matches. This CDR3 spans 19 amino acids. CDR1 and CDR2 from the germline V gene are SEHNR and FQNEAQ (reference sequence). CDR3 nucleotides: TGTGCCAGCAGCCCGGATGATAGGTTAGCGGGGGGGCATCCAGATACGCAGTATTTT. Protein: CASSPDDRLAGGHPDTQYF.

The genes are TRBV2 and TRBJ2-2; either TRBD1 or TRBD2 may fit D (7 bases each). V dropped 8 bases and J dropped 4 bases, with 17 bases sitting between them. The CDR3 is 15 amino acids. The germline V gene encodes CDR1 SNHLY and CDR2 FYNNEI. This CDR3 is CASSRGGTGTGELFF. CDR3 coding DNA: TGTGCCAGCTCCAGGGGGGGGACGGGCACCGGGGAGCTGTTTTTT.